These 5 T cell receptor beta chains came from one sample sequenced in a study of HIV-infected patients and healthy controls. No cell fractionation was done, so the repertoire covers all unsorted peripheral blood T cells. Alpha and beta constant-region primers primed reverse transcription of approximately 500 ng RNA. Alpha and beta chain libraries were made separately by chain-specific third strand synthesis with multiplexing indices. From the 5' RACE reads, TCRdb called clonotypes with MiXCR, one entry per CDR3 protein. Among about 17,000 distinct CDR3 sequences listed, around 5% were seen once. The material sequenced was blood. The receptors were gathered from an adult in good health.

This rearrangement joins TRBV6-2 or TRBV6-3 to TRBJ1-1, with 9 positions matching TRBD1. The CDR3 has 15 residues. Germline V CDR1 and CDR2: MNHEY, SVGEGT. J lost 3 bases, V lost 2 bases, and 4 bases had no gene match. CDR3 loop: CASSYTRTGDTEAFF. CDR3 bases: TGTGCCAGCAGTTACACCCGGACAGGGGACACTGAAGCTTTCTTT.

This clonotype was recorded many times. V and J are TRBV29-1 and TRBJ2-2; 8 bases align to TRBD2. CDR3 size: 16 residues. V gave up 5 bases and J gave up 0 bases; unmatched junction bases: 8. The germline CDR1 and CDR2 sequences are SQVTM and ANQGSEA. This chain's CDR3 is CSVKPPTSANTGELFF. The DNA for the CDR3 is TGCAGCGTTAAACCCCCGACTAGCGCGAACACCGGGGAGCTGTTTTTT.

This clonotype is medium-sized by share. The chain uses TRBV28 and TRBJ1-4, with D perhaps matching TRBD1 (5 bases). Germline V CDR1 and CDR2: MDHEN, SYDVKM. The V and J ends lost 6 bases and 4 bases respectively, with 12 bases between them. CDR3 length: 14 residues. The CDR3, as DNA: TGTGCCAGCAGCCGGGGACTGAATAATGAAAAACTGTTTTTT. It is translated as CASSRGLNNEKLFF.

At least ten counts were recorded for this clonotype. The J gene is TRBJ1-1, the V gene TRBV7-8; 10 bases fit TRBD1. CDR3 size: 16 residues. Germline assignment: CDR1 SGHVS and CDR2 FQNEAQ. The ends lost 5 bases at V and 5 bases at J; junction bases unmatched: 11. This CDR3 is CASSDRDRGFRTEAFF. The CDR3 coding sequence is TGTGCCAGCAGCGACCGGGACAGGGGTTTTCGGACTGAAGCTTTCTTT.

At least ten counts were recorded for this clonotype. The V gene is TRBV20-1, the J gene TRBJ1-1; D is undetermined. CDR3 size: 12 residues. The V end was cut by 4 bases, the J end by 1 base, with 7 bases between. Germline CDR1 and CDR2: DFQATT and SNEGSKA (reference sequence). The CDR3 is CSAKRQNTEAFF. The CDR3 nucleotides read TGCAGTGCTAAGCGGCAGAACACTGAAGCTTTCTTT.